These 21 T cell receptor beta chains share one sample of origin, sequenced in a study of blood T cell repertoires in COVID-19. Sequenced by immunoSEQ multiplex PCR; TCRdb stores in-frame clones only, minus some. The table includes some 130,000 clones, 80% to 90% detected once. Sequenced material: peripheral blood. The receptor source for this set is a man aged 50 to 60 with active or convalescent COVID-19.

The chain combines TRBV11-2 with TRBJ1-1, with D possibly being TRBD1 (6 bases). The CDR3 sequence is 14 residues long. V was trimmed by 5 bases and J by 5 bases, leaving 15 bases between them. Germline values: CDR1 SGHAT, CDR2 FQNNGV. The CDR3 DNA sequence: TGTGCCAGCAGCCAGAGGGCCGGGACAACTGAAGCTTTCTTT. Protein: CASSQRAGTTEAFF.

The chain uses TRBV10-2 and TRBJ2-5; possibly TRBD1 for D (5 bases). Germline V lookup: CDR1 WSHSY, CDR2 SAAADI. Trimming cost V 6 bases and J 3 bases, with 20 bases left between them. The CDR3 is 16 residues long. The CDR3 reads CASRHRPETGKETQYF. The CDR3 bases are TGCGCCAGCAGACACAGACCAGAAACAGGAAAAGAGACCCAGTACTTC.

This clone was detected only once. The CDR3 reads CASVGWGEANEQFF. The DNA of the CDR3 is TGTGCCAGCGTGGGGTGGGGAGAGGCGAATGAGCAGTTCTTC. The gene calls are TRBV27 and TRBJ2-1; weak D call: TRBD2 (5 bases). Germline V gene lookup returns CDR1 MNHEY and CDR2 SMNVEV (reference sequence). This CDR3 region has 14 residues. V lost 8 bases and J lost 7, with 18 bases in between.

This sequence joins TRBV6-5 and TRBJ2-7, with D possibly being TRBD2 (5 bases). The CDR3 sequence is 15 residues long. From germline, CDR1 is MNHEY and CDR2 SVGAGI. V was cut by 4 bases and J by 5 bases, with 18 bases left in between. CDR3 in DNA: TGTGCCAGCAGTTTCCTGGGGAGCGGTGAGGACGAGCAGTACTTC. It specifies CASSFLGSGEDEQYF.

The chain couples TRBV5-3 to TRBJ1-1; the match to TRBD1 covers 7 bases. TRBV5-3 has ORF status, its function being uncertain. The V gene end was trimmed by 0 bases and the J gene end by 0 bases; junction bases not matched to a gene: 14. This CDR3 contains 19 residues. The CDR3 here is CARSLALRDRENMNTEAFF. The CDR3 nucleotides read TGTGCCAGAAGCTTGGCCCTTAGAGACAGGGAAAATATGAACACTGAAGCTTTCTTT.

V usage is TRBV5-1 and J usage is TRBJ2-3, with 11 bases that match TRBD2. The CDR3 covers 16 residues. Germline values: CDR1 SGHRS, CDR2 YFSETQ. V shed 0 bases and J 5 bases; nucleotides not matched to a gene: 5. This CDR3 reads CASSLALGTSGDTQYF. CDR3 sequence (DNA): TGCGCCAGCAGCTTGGCGCTGGGGACTAGCGGAGATACGCAGTATTTT.

This sequence joins TRBV11-3 and TRBJ1-1; a weak D match, TRBD1 (6 bases). The CDR3 extends over 12 amino acids. V was pared by 5 bases and J by 3 bases, with 7 bases between. Germline loops: CDR1 SGHNT, CDR2 YENEEA. CDR3 amino acids: CASSGGDTEAFF. CDR3 nucleotide sequence: TGTGCCAGCAGCGGGGGCGACACTGAAGCTTTCTTT.

V usage is TRBV4-2 and J usage is TRBJ2-2, with 15 bases aligning to TRBD2. This CDR3 is built from 17 residues. Germline CDR1 is LGHNA and CDR2 is YNFKEQ. After removal of 8 bases from V and 3 bases from J, the junction contained 7 bases not matched to a gene. The CDR3, as DNA: TGTGCCAGCGAAAAGGGACTAGCGGGAGGACACACCGGGGAGCTGTTTTTT. It codes for CASEKGLAGGHTGELFF.

The chain combines TRBV28 with TRBJ1-4; possibly TRBD1 for D (5 bases). The germline CDR1 and CDR2 sequences are MDHEN and SYDVKM. The CDR3 is made up of 14 amino acids. With 6 bases removed from V and 8 bases from J, the gap between germline ends came to 16 bases. The CDR3 loop reads CASSSDMSREKLFF. Written as DNA, the CDR3 is TGTGCCAGCAGCTCGGACATGTCGAGGGAAAAACTGTTTTTT. The whole variable domain, remainder taken from reference TRBV28 and TRBJ1-4, is DVKVTQSSRYLVKRTGEKVFLECVQDMDHENMFWYRQDPGLGLRLIYFSYDVKMKEKGDIPEGYSVSREKKERFSLILESASTNQTSMYLCASSSDMSREKLFFGSGTQLSVL.

This rearrangement joins TRBV6-5 to TRBJ1-1; perhaps TRBD1 as D (5 bases). Germline loops: CDR1 MNHEY, CDR2 SVGAGI. Between the trimmed V and J ends, which lost 7 bases and 5 bases, there was a span of 14 bases. The CDR3 covers 13 residues. CDR3 nucleotide sequence: TGTGCCAGCATCGAGTCGGGGGGGACTGAAGCTTTCTTT. Residues: CASIESGGTEAFF.

The V gene is TRBV28, the J gene TRBJ2-7, with D possibly TRBD2 on 5 matching bases. The germline CDR1 and CDR2 sequences are MDHEN and SYDVKM. The CDR3 is 12 residues long. Trimming took off 6 bases at V and 2 bases at J, with 8 bases between the two ends. The CDR3 sequence is CASRAATYEQYF. The CDR3 DNA is TGTGCCAGCAGAGCGGCAACCTACGAGCAGTACTTC.

The rearrangement uses TRBV5-6 and TRBJ2-5, with TRBD1 identical over 10 bases. This CDR3 is built from 15 residues. V was pared by 2 bases and J by 3 bases, with 4 bases of the junction left unmatched. Germline V lookup: CDR1 SGHDT, CDR2 YYEEEE. CDR3 protein: CASSLLGTGEETQYF. The CDR3 DNA reads TGTGCCAGCAGCTTACTAGGGACAGGGGAAGAGACCCAGTACTTC.

This rearrangement joins TRBV5-5 to TRBJ1-2, with D possibly matching TRBD1 (5 bases). Germline assignment: CDR1 SGHKS and CDR2 YYEKEE (reference sequence). Trimming pared 5 bases from V and 7 bases from J, leaving 18 bases between. The CDR3 is 14 residues long. The CDR3 is CASRKRTGEVGYTF. The CDR3 nucleotides read TGTGCCAGCAGAAAAAGGACGGGGGAGGTTGGCTACACCTTC. Based on the CDR3 plus reference TRBV5-5 and TRBJ1-2, the full variable domain is DAGVTQSPTHLIKTRGQQVTLRCSPISGHKSVSWYQQVLGQGPQFIFQYYEKEERGRGNFPDRFSARQFPNYSSELNVNALLLGDSALYLCASRKRTGEVGYTFGSGTRLTVV.

The rearrangement uses TRBV5-1 and TRBJ1-1; 8 bases fit TRBD1. J gave up 8 bases and V 5 bases, and 5 bases lay outside the gene matches. Looked up from germline, CDR1 is SGHRS and CDR2 is YFSETQ. The CDR3 has 12 amino acids. CDR3 nucleotides: TGCGCCAGCAGAGTACAGGGGGAGGAAGCTTTCTTT. Translated: CASRVQGEEAFF.

The chain uses TRBV5-1 and TRBJ2-7; D remains ambiguous. The germline V gene has CDR1 SGHRS and CDR2 YFSETQ. CDR3 length: 14 amino acids. The V gene lost 3 bases and the J gene lost 0 bases, with 10 bases spanning the gap. CDR3 sequence (DNA): TGCGCCAGCAGCTCTTCGATCAGCTCCTACGAGCAGTACTTC. As protein: CASSSSISSYEQYF.

This chain uses TRBV2 with TRBJ1-2, with D uncertain. Germline V gene lookup returns CDR1 SNHLY and CDR2 FYNNEI. The CDR3 covers 14 residues. Trimming pared 2 bases from V and 3 bases from J, leaving 10 bases between. CDR3 sequence: CASSEWQSDYGYTF. The CDR3 region has the DNA TGTGCCAGCAGTGAATGGCAGTCCGACTATGGCTACACCTTC.

The V call is TRBV19, the J call TRBJ2-7, with 10 bases that match TRBD1. Per germline, CDR1 LNHDA and CDR2 SQIVND (reference sequence). J lost 3 bases, V lost 7 bases, and 9 bases had no gene match. CDR3 length: 15 residues. The CDR3 reads CASTPGQGGFYEQYF. DNA for the CDR3: TGTGCCAGTACCCCCGGACAGGGGGGGTTCTACGAGCAGTACTTC.

The rearrangement links TRBV25-1 to TRBJ1-1; perhaps TRBD1 as D (6 bases). The germline gives CDR1 MGHDK, CDR2 SYGVNS. V was clipped by 6 bases and J by 3 bases, with 20 bases between them. The length of the CDR3 is 16 residues. Written as DNA, the CDR3 is TGTGCCAGCAGGGTCCTGGGCCAGGGGATGGACACTGAAGCTTTCTTT. It codes for CASRVLGQGMDTEAFF.

The chain employs TRBV12-3 or TRBV12-4 and TRBJ1-1; D may be TRBD1 (5 bases). The V end lost 3 bases, the J end lost 7 bases, and 12 bases lay between the germline ends. CDR3 length: 13 amino acids. The CDR3 is CASSFNGGGEAFF. CDR3 DNA: TGTGCCAGCAGTTTTAACGGGGGGGGTGAAGCTTTCTTT.

J is TRBJ1-2 and V is TRBV7-2; D is perhaps TRBD1 (5 bases). The germline CDR1 and CDR2 sequences are SGHTA and FQGNSA. The CDR3 runs 14 residues. V was trimmed by 5 bases and J by 4 bases, leaving 14 bases between them. CDR3 residues: CASSQQEGFYGYTF. CDR3 nucleotides: TGTGCCAGCAGCCAGCAGGAGGGGTTCTATGGCTACACCTTC.

V usage is TRBV5-1 and J usage is TRBJ2-3, with TRBD1 as a possible D gene (5 bases). Germline CDR1 SGHRS, CDR2 YFSETQ. This CDR3 has 16 residues. The V end lost 4 bases, the J end lost 0 bases, and 15 bases lay between the germline ends. Here the CDR3 reads CASSPEGRASTDTQYF. In DNA, the CDR3 is TGCGCCAGCAGCCCTGAAGGCAGGGCTAGCACAGATACGCAGTATTTT.